This T cell receptor (beta chain) was captured by sequencing in a study of identifying expanded T cells in peripheral blood. General study findings and limits: Clone count variance between approximately 2-week samples rose with total template count.

Measured with immunoSEQ multiplex PCR; TCRdb has only the in-frame clones, and not every one. The repertoire holds under 150,000 clones, with approximately 84% as singletons. The CDR3 is 12 amino acids. The germline V gene encodes CDR1 SGHAT and CDR2 FQNNGV. Trimming stripped 1 base from V and 5 bases from J, with 5 bases between. In the case of this clone: What it binds is not known.

This TCR was recovered from a person aged 18 to 69 in good health. The sample comprised blood. This sequence joins TRBV11-2 and TRBJ1-2; D is ambiguous. The CDR3 sequence: CASSLALYGYTF. CDR3 nucleotide sequence: TGTGCCAGCAGCTTAGCCCTGTATGGCTACACCTTC.